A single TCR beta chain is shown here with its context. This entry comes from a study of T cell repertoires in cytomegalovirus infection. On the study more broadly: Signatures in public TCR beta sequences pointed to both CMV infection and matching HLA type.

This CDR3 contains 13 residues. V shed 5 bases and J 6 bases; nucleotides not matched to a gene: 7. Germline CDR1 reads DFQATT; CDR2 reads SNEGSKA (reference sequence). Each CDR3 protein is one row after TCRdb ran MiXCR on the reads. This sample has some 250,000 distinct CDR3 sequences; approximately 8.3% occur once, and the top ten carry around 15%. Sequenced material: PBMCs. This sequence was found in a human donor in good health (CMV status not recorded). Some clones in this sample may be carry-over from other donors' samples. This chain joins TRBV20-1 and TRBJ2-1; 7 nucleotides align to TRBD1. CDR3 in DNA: TGCAGTGCTCCCCGACAGGGCGGCAATGAGCAGTTCTTC. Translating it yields CSAPRQGGNEQFF.